The present entry profiles one T cell receptor (beta chain) with its context. This entry comes from a study of cytomegalovirus exposure and HLA in healthy donors. 60 Vbeta and 13 Jbeta primers were used in PCR. Assay: immunoSEQ multiplex PCR; the TCRdb copy retains only in-frame clones and omits some. The repertoire holds some 190,000 clones, with about four fifths as singletons. The sequence was obtained from a woman in her twenties or thirties in good health and CMV-seronegative. Sequencing used PBMCs.

The DNA for the CDR3 is TGCGCCAGCAGTGTAAAGCTGAACACTGAAGCTTTCTTT. Translating gives CASSVKLNTEAFF. The chain has TRBV10-1 and TRBJ1-1; D gene ambiguous. The CDR3 has 13 amino acids. CDR1 and CDR2 (germline): WNHNN, SYGVQD (reference sequence). Trimming shortened V by 4 bases and J by 0 bases, and 6 bases separated the two germline ends.